A single sample gave rise to the 21 T cell receptor beta chains below, sequenced in a study of T cell responses to AZD1222 COVID-19 vaccine. Generated by immunoSEQ multiplex PCR, the TCRdb table keeps only in-frame clones and is missing some. The sample shows about 120,000 clones, around 81% of them seen only once. The input for sequencing was peripheral blood, taken on day 0 of AZD1222 vaccination. The receptors come from an adult in good health.

V gene TRBV6-5 combines with J gene TRBJ1-4; D is unresolved. This CDR3 is 15 amino acids long. V was cut by 0 bases and J by 4 bases, with 9 bases left in between. Looked up from germline, CDR1 is MNHEY and CDR2 is SVGAGI. The CDR3 DNA follows: TGTGCCAGCAGTTACTCCCGGGGTGGTAATGAAAAACTGTTTTTT. This translates into CASSYSRGGNEKLFF.

The V gene is TRBV7-9, the J gene TRBJ2-7, with D perhaps matching TRBD1 or TRBD2 (5 bases each). The V end lost 5 bases, the J end lost 0 bases, and 8 bases lay between the germline ends. Per the germline V gene, CDR1 is SEHNR and CDR2 is FQNEAQ (reference sequence). This CDR3 comprises 13 residues. CDR3 coding DNA: TGTGCCAGCAGCCTCGGGGCCTCCTACGAGCAGTACTTC. It specifies CASSLGASYEQYF.

V and J are TRBV29-1 and TRBJ2-7, with D maybe TRBD2 (5 bases). The CDR3 is 12 residues long. With 3 bases removed from V and 4 bases from J, the gap between germline ends came to 10 bases. Germline V gives CDR1 SQVTM, CDR2 ANQGSEA. The CDR3 bases are TGCAGCGTTGAGAGCCGGGGTTACGAGCAGTACTTC. Amino acid sequence: CSVESRGYEQYF.

The chain employs TRBV5-1 and TRBJ1-1; D is unclear. V was cut by 1 base and J by 1 base, with 8 bases left in between. The V gene's germline CDR1 is SGHRS and CDR2 YFSETQ. The CDR3 runs to 14 residues. The CDR3 loop is CASSLSPGNTEAFF. DNA for the CDR3: TGCGCCAGCAGCTTGAGCCCAGGGAACACTGAAGCTTTCTTT.

The rearrangement joins TRBV19 to TRBJ1-3; 9 bases map to TRBD1. Germline-derived CDR1 and CDR2 are LNHDA and SQIVND (reference sequence). V shed 9 bases, J shed 0 bases, and the junction held 3 bases outside the gene matches. The CDR3 spans 14 residues. The DNA of the CDR3 is TGTGCCAGCCTGGACAGGGGCTCTGGAAACACCATATATTTT. It specifies CASLDRGSGNTIYF. Complete variable domain (other parts from reference TRBV19 and TRBJ1-3): DGGITQSPKYLFRKEGQNVTLSCEQNLNHDAMYWYRQDPGQGLRLIYYSQIVNDFQKGDIAEGYSVSREKKESFPLTVTSAQKNPTAFYLCASLDRGSGNTIYFGEGSWLTVV.

This clone was seen only once. CDR3 sequence (DNA): TGTGCCAGCAGCTCAAACCCTACAGGGGGCAGGACTGAAGCTTTCTTT. It yields the protein CASSSNPTGGRTEAFF. The rearrangement uses TRBV7-2 and TRBJ1-1; TRBD1 matches 9 bases. The CDR3 spans 16 residues. V was pared by 4 bases and J by 5 bases, with 11 bases of the junction left unmatched. Germline CDR1 is SGHTA and CDR2 is FQGNSA.

Here the CDR3 DNA reads TGTGCCAGCTCAGCAACAACAGAGACTAACTATGGCTACACCTTC. The encoded protein is CASSATTETNYGYTF. V usage is TRBV18 and J usage is TRBJ1-2, with no clear D. The V gene's germline CDR1 is KGHSH and CDR2 LQKENI. Trimming shortened V by 5 bases and J by 0 bases, and 13 bases separated the two germline ends. CDR3 length equals 15 residues.

The V and J genes are TRBV27 and TRBJ2-5; 8 nucleotides line up with TRBD1. V lost 7 bases to trimming and J lost 5 bases; unmatched junction nucleotides: 3. CDR1 and CDR2 (germline): MNHEY, SMNVEV (reference sequence). The CDR3 covers 12 residues. CDR3 amino acids: CASMNRGETQYF. The CDR3 DNA is TGTGCCAGCATGAACAGGGGGGAGACCCAGTACTTC.

The genes are TRBV24-1 and TRBJ1-2; no reliable D call. CDR3 length: 12 amino acids. V was pared by 7 bases and J by 7 bases, with 12 bases between. Germline lookup yields CDR1 KGHDR and CDR2 SFDVKD. The DNA of the CDR3 is TGTGCCACCAGGGCGGGATGGGGTGGCTACACCTTC. It codes for CATRAGWGGYTF.

The chain recombines TRBV5-4 with TRBJ2-3; D is uncertain. The J call is uncertain, as TRBJ1-5 better fits the DNA end. CDR3 length: 16 amino acids. The germline CDR1 and CDR2 sequences are SGHNT and YYREEE (reference sequence). The CDR3 protein is CASSTLAGVNPDTQHF. CDR3 nucleotide sequence: TGTGCCAGCAGCACACTAGCGGGAGTTAACCCAGATACGCAGCATTTT.

V is TRBV5-8 and J is TRBJ1-2; possibly TRBD1 for D (6 bases). This CDR3 has 13 residues. The V end lost 1 base, the J end lost 3 bases, and 7 bases lay between the germline ends. Germline V lookup: CDR1 SGHTS, CDR2 YDEGEE. The CDR3 here is CASSLRTDYGYTF. DNA for the CDR3: TGTGCCAGCAGCTTGAGGACAGACTATGGCTACACCTTC.

The chain is built from TRBV2 and TRBJ2-7, with no clear D. The CDR3 contains 12 residues. V gave up 6 bases and J gave up 3 bases, with 9 bases separating them. CDR1 is SNHLY, CDR2 FYNNEI, per germline. The CDR3 region has the DNA TGTGCCAGCAGAGGACGGCGCTACGAGCAGTACTTC. Protein: CASRGRRYEQYF. Drawing the rest from reference TRBV2 and TRBJ2-7, the complete variable domain is EPEVTQTPSHQVTQMGQEVILRCVPISNHLYFYWYRQILGQKVEFLVSFYNNEISEKSEIFDDQFSVERPDGSNFTLKIRSTKLEDSAMYFCASRGRRYEQYFGPGTRLTVT.

J is TRBJ2-1 and V is TRBV19, with D perhaps being TRBD1 or TRBD2 (5 bases each). The V gene lost 9 bases and the J gene lost 2 bases, with 14 bases spanning the gap. The germline V gene has CDR1 LNHDA and CDR2 SQIVND (reference sequence). This CDR3 region has 14 residues. The CDR3 here is CASTRDPAYNEQFF. CDR3 sequence (DNA): TGTGCCAGCACCCGGGACCCCGCCTACAATGAGCAGTTCTTC.

The chain joins TRBV28 to TRBJ2-2, with no clear D. Germline values: CDR1 MDHEN, CDR2 SYDVKM. V was trimmed by 5 bases and J by 2 bases, leaving 18 bases between them. This CDR3 comprises 17 residues. The DNA for the CDR3 is TGTGCCAGCAGTCCTTTCTCTCCGACGGCTAACACCGGGGAGCTGTTTTTT. As protein: CASSPFSPTANTGELFF.

The rearrangement uses TRBV7-9 and TRBJ2-5, with 9 bases fitting TRBD1. V shed 2 bases, J shed 2 bases, and the junction held 12 bases outside the gene matches. The germline CDR1 and CDR2 sequences are SEHNR and FQNEAQ (reference sequence). CDR3 size: 18 residues. The CDR3 sequence: CASSLKQGAIKLQETQYF. The CDR3 nucleotides are TGTGCCAGCAGCTTAAAACAGGGGGCCATAAAATTACAAGAGACCCAGTACTTC.

This chain links TRBV6-5 with TRBJ1-4, with D unclear. The germline V and J ends were trimmed by 5 bases and 8 bases, with 15 bases remaining between them. The V gene's germline CDR1 is MNHEY and CDR2 SVGAGI. The CDR3 is 14 amino acids. CDR3 in DNA: TGTGCCAGCAGTACGGACCGCGGAAGGGAAAAACTGTTTTTT. This gives the protein CASSTDRGREKLFF.

On this clone itself: Without the conserved terminal phenylalanine or tryptophan, this CDR3 likely stems from a read error. The DNA is left out, because the CDR3 cannot be placed on it with certainty; the CDR3 is given as TCRdb lists it. This rearrangement joins TRBV7-2 to TRBJ2-7; the DNA was not compared with TRBD2, the D call given in the table. The CDR3 is made up of 14 amino acids, end residues included. From germline, CDR1 is SGHTA and CDR2 FQGNSA. The CDR3 is CASSFFGTSGVKYI.

The J gene is TRBJ1-5, the V gene TRBV7-9; D not certain. This CDR3 contains 15 residues. The germline CDR1 and CDR2 sequences are SEHNR and FQNEAQ (reference sequence). The germline V and J ends were trimmed by 2 bases and 4 bases, with 12 bases remaining between them. Here the CDR3 DNA reads TGTGCCAGCAGCTTACCATCCGGGTCAAATCAGCCCCAGCATTTT. This sequence encodes CASSLPSGSNQPQHF. Full variable domain (missing parts from reference TRBV7-9 and TRBJ1-5): DTGVSQNPRHKITKRGQNVTFRCDPISEHNRLYWYRQTLGQGPEFLTYFQNEAQLEKSRLLSDRFSAERPKGSFSTLEIQRTEQGDSAMYLCASSLPSGSNQPQHFGDGTRLSIL.

The chain uses TRBV18 and TRBJ1-5; D is unclear. Trimming took 2 bases from V and 7 from J, leaving 18 bases between them. The length of the CDR3 is 16 residues. Germline CDR1 reads KGHSH; CDR2 reads LQKENI. CDR3 sequence: CASSPFGNPEIQPQHF. Written as DNA, the CDR3 is TGTGCCAGCTCACCATTCGGTAACCCGGAAATACAGCCCCAGCATTTT.

The chain employs TRBV27 and TRBJ1-1; tentatively, D is TRBD1 (5 bases). This CDR3 has 14 residues. Germline-derived CDR1 and CDR2 are MNHEY and SMNVEV (reference sequence). Between the trimmed V and J ends, which lost 5 bases and 5 bases, there was a span of 15 bases. The CDR3 DNA sequence: TGTGCCAGCAGTCCCAGGACCAGGGTAACTGAAGCTTTCTTT. Translated, it gives CASSPRTRVTEAFF.

This chain uses TRBV5-6 with TRBJ2-5, with unresolved D. The germline V gene has CDR1 SGHDT and CDR2 YYEEEE. This CDR3 contains 12 residues. Trimming removed 0 bases from V and 8 bases from J, with 8 bases in between. The CDR3 spells CASSLVGFTQYF. The CDR3 DNA reads TGTGCCAGCAGCTTGGTGGGATTTACCCAGTACTTC.